This record looks at one T cell receptor (beta chain) sequence and its context. Each recovered donor of Cohort 3 presented with two negative PCRs, clearance, or symptom resolution. These data are taken from a study of blood T cell repertoires in COVID-19. Study background: Acute and convalescent COVID-19 samples came from the United States, Italy and Spain.

Per the study methods: Estimation of nucleated cell counts relied on the amplification of reference gene primers. Using immunoSEQ multiplex PCR, the repertoire was profiled, and TCRdb retains in-frame clones only, with some absent. V and J calls and clone size are copied from that table; D and trimming were computed from the DNA. Of around 46,000 clones listed, 86% were seen once; the top ten hold just over 3%. This receptor was obtained from a woman in her forties or fifties who had recovered from COVID-19. Sequencing was performed on PBMCs or T cells enriched from blood (not recorded which).

CDR3 nucleotides: TGTGCCAGCAGCTTGAAGCTAGCGGGGTTTGAGACCCAGTACTTC. Amino acid sequence: CASSLKLAGFETQYF. The gene calls are TRBV5-4 and TRBJ2-5; 9 bases align to TRBD2. Unmatched junction bases numbered 6, after V lost 1 base and J lost 5 bases. The CDR3 sequence is 15 residues long. Germline CDR1 SGHNT, CDR2 YYREEE (reference sequence).